This T cell receptor beta chain was identified during a study of brain metastases from non-small cell lung cancer. CDR3 size: 17 residues. Losses at the gene ends were 4 bases for V and 9 bases for J; bases not matched to a gene: 11. CDR1 is SNHLY, CDR2 FYNNEI, per germline. Measured with immunoSEQ multiplex PCR; TCRdb has only the in-frame clones, and not every one. The table shows some 5,000 clones, with 85% occurring only once. This TCR was sampled from a donor aged 40 or older with non-small cell lung cancer. Sequenced sample: primary lung tumor tissue. The rearrangement links TRBV2 to TRBJ2-1; 14 nucleotides align to TRBD2. As DNA, the CDR3 is TGTGCCAGCAGTGGTGGGGCTCCGGGACTAGCGGGAGCTGAGCAGTTCTTC. Translating gives CASSGGAPGLAGAEQFF.